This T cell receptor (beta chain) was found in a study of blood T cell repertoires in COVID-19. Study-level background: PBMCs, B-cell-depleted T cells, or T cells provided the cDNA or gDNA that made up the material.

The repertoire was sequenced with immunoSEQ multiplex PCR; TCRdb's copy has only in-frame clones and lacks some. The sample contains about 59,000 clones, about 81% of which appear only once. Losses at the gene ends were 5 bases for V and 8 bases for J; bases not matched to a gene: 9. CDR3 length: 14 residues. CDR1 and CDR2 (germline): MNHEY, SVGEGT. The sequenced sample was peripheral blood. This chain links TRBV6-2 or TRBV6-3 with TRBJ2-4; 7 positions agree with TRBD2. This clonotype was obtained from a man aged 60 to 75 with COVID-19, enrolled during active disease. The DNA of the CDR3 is TGTGCCAGCAGTCTCGGCGGGGGATCGGACATTCAGTACTTC. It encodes CASSLGGGSDIQYF.